Presented here are 30 T cell receptor beta chains from one specimen sequenced in a study of shared clonotypes between healthy human individuals. Assay: immunoSEQ multiplex PCR; the TCRdb copy retains only in-frame clones and omits some. Among 500,000 to 650,000 clones listed, roughly four fifths were seen once. Sequencing was carried out using PBMCs. Receptors were obtained from a woman aged 40 to 50 in good health. Some clones in this sample may be carry-over from other donors' samples.

This sequence joins TRBV7-8 and TRBJ1-4; D remains ambiguous. Trimming left V 5 bases short and J 7 bases short, with 8 bases between. Germline V gene sequence: CDR1 SGHVS, CDR2 FQNEAQ. The CDR3 has 12 residues. As DNA, the CDR3 is TGTGCCAGCAGCCTTACAGCTGAAAAACTGTTTTTT. Protein product: CASSLTAEKLFF. Filled out from reference TRBV7-8 and TRBJ1-4, the complete variable domain reads GAGVSQSPRYKVAKRGQDVALRCDPISGHVSLFWYQQALGQGPEFLTYFQNEAQLDKSGLPSDRFFAERPEGSVSTLKIQRTQQEDSAVYLCASSLTAEKLFFGSGTQLSVL.

The table lists this clone with many counts. This chain links TRBV5-1 with TRBJ2-5, with 7 nucleotides matching TRBD1. The CDR3 sequence is 14 residues long. Trimming at V came to 4 bases and at J to 2 bases, leaving 5 bases not matched to a gene. CDR1 is SGHRS, CDR2 YFSETQ, per germline. CDR3 DNA sequence: TGCGCCAGCAGCCGCCTGGGACAGCAAGAGACCCAGTACTTC. Protein product: CASSRLGQQETQYF. Variable domain in full (rest from reference TRBV5-1 and TRBJ2-5): KAGVTQTPRYLIKTRGQQVTLSCSPISGHRSVSWYQQTPGQGLQFLFEYFSETQRNKGNFPGRFSGRQFSNSRSEMNVSTLELGDSALYLCASSRLGQQETQYFGPGTRLLVL.

This clone was seen ten or more times. The chain links TRBV18 to TRBJ1-4; 7 nucleotides align to TRBD1. Trimming cost V 5 bases and J 1 base; bases outside gene matches: 7. The CDR3 loop spans 16 amino acids. Per germline, CDR1 KGHSH and CDR2 LQKENI. The CDR3, as DNA: TGTGCCAGCTCAAGGTCCCGACAGGGAACTAATGAAAAACTGTTTTTT. Translating gives CASSRSRQGTNEKLFF.

This chain links TRBV7-6 with TRBJ2-5; the match to TRBD2 covers 8 bases. With the DNA end fitting TRBJ2-7 better, the J assignment may be wrong. CDR3 length: 18 residues. The germline V gene has CDR1 SGHVS and CDR2 FNYEAQ. CDR3 bases: TGTGCCAGCAGCTTAGCAGCCTCGGGGGGGGTGAGCTCCTACGAGCAGTACTTC. Protein: CASSLAASGGVSSYEQYF.

The chain links TRBV30 to TRBJ2-7; unclear D gene. The germline V and J ends were trimmed by 3 bases and 7 bases, with 10 bases remaining between them. The CDR3 extends over 11 amino acids. Germline V gene lookup returns CDR1 GTSNPN and CDR2 SVGIG (reference sequence). The CDR3 nucleotides are TGTGCCTGGAGCATACTCCGGGAGCAGTACTTC. Its protein product is CAWSILREQYF. The full variable domain, completed using reference TRBV30 and TRBJ2-7, is SQTIHQWPATLVQPVGSPLSLECTVEGTSNPNLYWYRQAAGRGLQLLFYSVGIGQISSEVPQNLSASRPQDRQFILSSKKLLLSDSGFYLCAWSILREQYFGPGTRLTVT.

Concerning this clone itself: With only one base between it and a far larger clone, this is likely a read error. V is TRBV2 and J is TRBJ1-2, with a tentative D call TRBD1 (5 bases). The CDR3 consists of 15 residues. Looked up from germline, CDR1 is SNHLY and CDR2 is FYNNEI. CDR3 coding DNA: TGTGCCAGCACGCCGGGGCAGGGCTCCCTAGGTGGCCACACCTTC. This gives the protein CASTPGQGSLGGHTF.

This clone was counted once. The V gene is TRBV5-4, the J gene TRBJ2-7, with no clear D. CDR1 and CDR2 from the germline V gene are SGHNT and YYREEE (reference sequence). V lost 4 bases to trimming and J lost 5 bases, with 16 bases between them. The CDR3 has 14 amino acids. The CDR3 region is CASSQKPNLNEQYF. As DNA, the CDR3 is TGTGCCAGCAGCCAGAAGCCGAACCTAAACGAGCAGTACTTC.

This clone was counted between two and nine times. The J gene is TRBJ2-5, the V gene TRBV30; D ambiguous. This CDR3 spans 13 amino acids. Germline CDR1 reads GTSNPN; CDR2 reads SVGIG (reference sequence). Trimming stripped 7 bases from V and 1 base from J, with 13 bases between. Here the CDR3 reads CAFQLGVQETQYF. In DNA form, the CDR3 reads TGTGCCTTCCAGCTAGGCGTCCAAGAGACCCAGTACTTC.

Concerning this clone: Just one base apart from a much larger clone, this may be a read error. This chain joins TRBV30 and TRBJ1-6; D gene ambiguous. Germline loops: CDR1 GTSNPN, CDR2 SVGIG (reference sequence). The CDR3 loop spans 12 amino acids. V was clipped by 5 bases and J by 6 bases, with 8 bases between them. This CDR3 is CAWGDLNSPLHF. CDR3 sequence (DNA): TGTGCCTGGGGTGACCTTAATTCACCCCTCCACTTT.

The chain has TRBV19 and TRBJ2-1; possibly TRBD2 for D (7 bases). Germline CDR1 reads LNHDA; CDR2 reads SQIVND (reference sequence). V shed 3 bases and J shed 6 bases, with 18 bases lying between them. This CDR3 region has 16 residues. CDR3 region: CASSILPRGGPNEQFF. The CDR3 DNA sequence: TGTGCCAGTAGTATTTTGCCGAGGGGGGGGCCCAATGAGCAGTTCTTC.

V and J are TRBV5-8 and TRBJ2-7; 14 bases agree with TRBD2. Trimming at V came to 3 bases and at J to 6 bases, leaving 5 bases not matched to a gene. The length of the CDR3 is 15 residues. The germline gives CDR1 SGHTS, CDR2 YDEGEE. The CDR3 DNA reads as TGTGCCAGCAGCTCGGGACTAGCGGGAGTAACCGAGCAGTACTTC. Residues: CASSSGLAGVTEQYF.

This chain connects TRBV5-3 to TRBJ2-1; 14 positions match TRBD2. TRBV5-3 is flagged as an ORF with uncertain function. The CDR3 spans 16 residues. V was clipped by 4 bases and J by 4 bases; unmatched bases: 4. The CDR3 DNA reads TGTGCCAGAAGCGTAGGACTAGCGGGGGGATACAATGAGCAGTTCTTC. Translation gives CARSVGLAGGYNEQFF.

The chain joins TRBV5-6 to TRBJ2-4; the match to TRBD2 covers 12 bases. The V gene end was trimmed by 2 bases and the J gene end by 1 base; junction bases not matched to a gene: 10. The CDR3 is 19 amino acids. Germline values: CDR1 SGHDT, CDR2 YYEEEE. The CDR3 here is CASSFRLAGEGYAKNIQYF. Written as DNA, the CDR3 is TGTGCCAGCAGCTTTAGACTAGCGGGAGAGGGCTACGCCAAAAACATTCAGTACTTC.

There are a few counts of this clone. The rearrangement joins TRBV18 to TRBJ2-1; possibly TRBD1 for D (5 bases). The CDR3 spans 15 residues. The germline gives CDR1 KGHSH, CDR2 LQKENI. With 3 bases removed from V and 2 bases from J, the gap between germline ends came to 11 bases. The CDR3 sequence is CASSPQGSTYNEQFF. The CDR3 nucleotides read TGTGCCAGCTCACCGCAGGGCTCAACCTACAATGAGCAGTTCTTC.

V usage is TRBV7-2 and J usage is TRBJ2-2; no reliable D call. The V end was cut by 1 base, the J end by 5 bases, with 8 bases between. This CDR3 is built from 14 residues. Germline CDR1 and CDR2: SGHTA and FQGNSA. The CDR3 protein is CASSLGVSTGELFF. CDR3 nucleotide sequence: TGTGCCAGCAGCTTAGGGGTTTCTACCGGGGAGCTGTTTTTT.

This chain uses TRBV6-1 with TRBJ1-4; D might be TRBD1 (5 bases). V lost 3 bases to trimming and J lost 4 bases, with 12 bases between them. The length of the CDR3 is 15 residues. The germline V gene encodes CDR1 MNHNS and CDR2 SASEGT. CDR3 bases: TGTGCCAGCAGTGACCAGGGACTGAATAATGAAAAACTGTTTTTT. This translates into CASSDQGLNNEKLFF.

This clone was picked up a small number of times. J is TRBJ2-7 and V is TRBV7-2, with a possible D match to TRBD1 (5 bases). The CDR3 spans 16 residues. Looked up from germline, CDR1 is SGHTA and CDR2 is FQGNSA. Trimming cost V 5 bases and J 4 bases, with 21 bases left between them. DNA of the CDR3: TGTGCCAGCAGCCCCAAGGGTAGGGGCCGTCCGTACGAGCAGTACTTC. It translates to CASSPKGRGRPYEQYF.

This rearrangement joins TRBV27 to TRBJ2-1; 7 bases agree with TRBD2. V gave up 0 bases and J gave up 12 bases; unmatched junction bases: 5. The germline gives CDR1 MNHEY, CDR2 SMNVEV (reference sequence). The CDR3 sequence is 13 residues long. In DNA form, the CDR3 reads TGTGCCAGCAGTTTATCGGGCGGGAGTAGGCAGTTCTTC. This sequence encodes CASSLSGGSRQFF.

The chain joins TRBV27 to TRBJ2-4; D unresolved. The germline CDR1 and CDR2 sequences are MNHEY and SMNVEV (reference sequence). The germline V and J ends were trimmed by 5 bases and 10 bases, with 15 bases remaining between them. This CDR3 contains 13 residues. This CDR3 is CASSPRLAAIQYF. CDR3 bases: TGTGCCAGCAGTCCGCGCCTGGCGGCGATTCAGTACTTC.

To note about this clone: A much larger clone is a single base away; this may be a read error. No DNA is shown, since the ends of the CDR3 on it are uncertain; the CDR3 is the one TCRdb lists. This same CDR3 is encoded by further DNA sequences in the sample. The CDR3 loop is CASSFVGAGTNYGYTF. The chain combines TRBV28 with TRBJ1-2. Per germline, CDR1 MDHEN and CDR2 SYDVKM. Including both end residues, the CDR3 is 16 amino acids long.

The chain couples TRBV10-3 to TRBJ1-1, with 7 bases aligning to TRBD1. CDR1 is ENHRY, CDR2 SYGVKD, per germline. Germline trimming cut 0 bases from V and 1 base from J; bases unmatched to any gene: 5. There are 16 residues in the CDR3. The CDR3 loop is CAISESGDRRNTEAFF. CDR3 DNA sequence: TGTGCCATCAGTGAGTCAGGGGACAGAAGGAACACTGAAGCTTTCTTT.

The chain has TRBV4-2 and TRBJ2-7; 9 bases match TRBD1. The trim removed 3 bases at V and 5 bases at J, leaving 8 bases unmatched. Germline V gives CDR1 LGHNA, CDR2 YNFKEQ. The CDR3 totals 15 residues. This CDR3 is CASSHQGDREDEQYF. CDR3 nucleotide sequence: TGTGCCAGCAGCCATCAAGGGGACAGGGAGGACGAGCAGTACTTC.

The V and J genes are TRBV30 and TRBJ2-7; 11 nucleotides align to TRBD1. The germline gives CDR1 GTSNPN, CDR2 SVGIG (reference sequence). The CDR3 has 15 amino acids. V gave up 0 bases and J gave up 3 bases; unmatched junction bases: 4. The CDR3 loop reads CAWSVKGTGGYEQYF. CDR3 in DNA: TGTGCCTGGAGTGTCAAGGGGACAGGGGGCTACGAGCAGTACTTC.

CDR3 amino acids: CASSPAQGTTFSGNTIYF. In DNA, the CDR3 is TGTGCCAGCAGCCCGGCACAGGGGACTACGTTCTCTGGAAACACCATATATTTT. The chain has TRBV11-2 and TRBJ1-3, with TRBD1 identical over 7 bases. The trim removed 5 bases at V and 0 bases at J, leaving 13 bases unmatched. The CDR3 is made up of 18 amino acids. Per the germline V gene, CDR1 is SGHAT and CDR2 is FQNNGV.

As for this clone: It is likely a read error: a sequence one base away is far more abundant. The rearrangement joins TRBV2 to TRBJ2-1, with 8 bases fitting TRBD2. The CDR3 totals 15 residues. Germline assignment: CDR1 SNHLY and CDR2 FYNNEI. Losses at the gene ends were 5 bases for V and 6 bases for J; bases not matched to a gene: 9. CDR3 in DNA: TGTGCCAGCAGTTACGGGCGGGAGGTTCCCAATGAGCAGTTCTTC. Translation gives CASSYGREVPNEQFF.

The chain joins TRBV5-1 to TRBJ2-5; TRBD2 matches at 7 bases. Trimming cost V 2 bases and J 5 bases; bases outside gene matches: 12. The CDR3 consists of 16 residues. In germline, CDR1 is SGHRS, CDR2 YFSETQ. The CDR3 DNA reads TGCGCCAGCAGCTTACTACTGGGTACTAGCGAGGAGACCCAGTACTTC. It encodes CASSLLLGTSEETQYF.

The table lists this clone with a count of one. V usage is TRBV28 and J usage is TRBJ2-7; no firm D call. Germline CDR1 is MDHEN and CDR2 is SYDVKM. V dropped 6 bases and J dropped 2 bases, with 11 bases sitting between them. This CDR3 spans 13 amino acids. The chain's CDR3 is CASRPTPAYEQYF. CDR3 DNA sequence: TGTGCCAGCAGGCCCACCCCAGCCTACGAGCAGTACTTC.

The chain employs TRBV19 and TRBJ2-2; a possible D gene is TRBD1 (6 bases). From germline, CDR1 is LNHDA and CDR2 SQIVND (reference sequence). The CDR3 is 14 residues long. Trimming pared 5 bases from V and 4 bases from J, leaving 11 bases between. The CDR3 DNA reads TGTGCCAGTAGTGGGTACAGGGTCACCGGGGAGCTGTTTTTT. Residues: CASSGYRVTGELFF.

On this clone itself: Other DNA sequences of this sample code for an identical CDR3. The V and J genes are TRBV7-3 and TRBJ1-2, with 8 bases aligning to TRBD1. The germline V gene encodes CDR1 SGHTA and CDR2 FQGTGA. Losses at the gene ends were 5 bases for V and 2 bases for J; bases not matched to a gene: 4. The CDR3 length is 14 residues. The CDR3 region is CASSPRTGNYGYTF. DNA for the CDR3: TGTGCCAGCAGCCCCCGGACAGGGAACTATGGCTACACCTTC.

The chain joins TRBV25-1 to TRBJ1-4; weak D call: TRBD1 (5 bases). The V and J ends lost 3 bases and 8 bases respectively, with 19 bases between them. The germline CDR1 and CDR2 sequences are MGHDK and SYGVNS. The CDR3 runs 16 residues. CDR3 loop: CASSDRVTREYEKLFF. The CDR3, as DNA: TGTGCCAGCAGTGACAGGGTGACAAGGGAATACGAAAAACTGTTTTTT.